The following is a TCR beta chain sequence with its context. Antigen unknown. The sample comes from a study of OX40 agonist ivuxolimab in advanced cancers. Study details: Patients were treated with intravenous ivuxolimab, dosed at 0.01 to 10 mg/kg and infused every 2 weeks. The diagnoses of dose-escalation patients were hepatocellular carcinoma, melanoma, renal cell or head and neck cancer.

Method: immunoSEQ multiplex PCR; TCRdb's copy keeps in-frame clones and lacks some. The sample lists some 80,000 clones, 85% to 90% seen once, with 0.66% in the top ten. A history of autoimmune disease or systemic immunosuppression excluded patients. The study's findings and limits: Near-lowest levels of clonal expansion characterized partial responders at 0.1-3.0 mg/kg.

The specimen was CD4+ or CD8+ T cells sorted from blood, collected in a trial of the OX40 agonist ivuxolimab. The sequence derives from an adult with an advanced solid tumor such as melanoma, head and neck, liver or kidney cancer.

In DNA, the CDR3 is TGTGCCAGCAGCCCGACGTCAATTAGCGATACGCAGTATTTT. It specifies CASSPTSISDTQYF. The chain recombines TRBV7-2 with TRBJ2-3; no clear D gene. V was cut by 5 bases and J by 6 bases, with 15 bases left in between. Germline CDR1 and CDR2: SGHTA and FQGNSA. The CDR3 consists of 14 residues.